The 21 T cell receptor beta chains below were found in one sample sequenced in a study of T cells in Graves' hyperthyroidism and ophthalmopathy. Amplified TCR beta CDR3 regions came from RNA transcripts. The primer set for the first-round RT-PCR of the TCR CDR3 was HTBI. Using its own MiXCR run on the multiplex PCR reads, TCRdb lists one record per CDR3 protein. The table records approximately 560,000 distinct CDR3 sequences, under 60% of them present only once. Sequencing was performed on peripheral blood or thyroid tissue (not recorded which). The receptor set was obtained from a woman aged 18-29 years with Graves' hyperthyroidism.

The genes are TRBV7-9 and TRBJ1-1; no clear D gene. Germline-derived CDR1 and CDR2 are SEHNR and FQNEAQ (reference sequence). This CDR3 comprises 14 residues. Trimming stripped 5 bases from V and 6 bases from J, with 16 bases between. The CDR3 sequence: CASSHSAGFAEAFF. CDR3 nucleotide sequence: TGTGCCAGCAGCCATTCCGCGGGGTTTGCTGAAGCTTTCTTT.

This clonotype occurred a few times. The chain employs TRBV7-2 and TRBJ1-2; D remains unclear. Trimming removed 8 bases at V and 8 bases at J, with 18 bases between. The CDR3 loop spans 13 amino acids. Germline V gives CDR1 SGHTA, CDR2 FQGNSA. The CDR3 DNA follows: TGTGCCAGCTGGGGTTCAGAGGATATCGGCTACACCTTC. Translation: CASWGSEDIGYTF.

The rearrangement uses TRBV19 and TRBJ1-3; the D is unclear. There are 14 residues in the CDR3. Germline CDR1 reads LNHDA; CDR2 reads SQIVND (reference sequence). V was clipped by 6 bases and J by 1 base, with 10 bases between them. CDR3 sequence reads: CASSPYSSGNTIYF. CDR3 nucleotide sequence: TGTGCCAGTAGCCCTTACTCGTCTGGAAACACCATATATTTT.

This clonotype was counted at least ten times. The CDR3 region has the DNA TGTGCCATCAACCCCGAGGGTCTACGGACTGAAGCTTTCTTT. Amino acids: CAINPEGLRTEAFF. This chain uses TRBV10-3 with TRBJ1-1, with D unclear. The CDR3 contains 14 residues. V was shortened by 7 bases and J by 5 bases, with 17 bases between the two germline ends. Looked up from germline, CDR1 is ENHRY and CDR2 is SYGVKD.

On this clonotype itself: Its ends do not fully match the called genes, so a read error is possible. The chain joins TRBV7-3 to TRBJ2-5; TRBD1 is a possible D gene (6 bases). The CDR3 is 12 amino acids. The V gene's germline CDR1 is SGHTA and CDR2 FQGTGA. CDR3 sequence: CASSQGKEAQYF. CDR3 bases: TGTGCCAGTAGCCAGGGGAAAGAGGCCCAGTACTTC.

The sample holds many counts of this clonotype. CDR3 DNA: TGCGCCAGCAGCTTGGGGGATTCTAACGAGCAGTACTTC. Its protein is CASSLGDSNEQYF. The rearrangement joins TRBV5-1 to TRBJ2-7; no firm D call. Germline lookup yields CDR1 SGHRS and CDR2 YFSETQ. There are 13 residues in the CDR3. Trimming removed 0 bases from V and 5 bases from J, with 9 bases in between. The full variable domain, in which reference TRBV5-1 and TRBJ2-7 provide the parts outside the CDR3, is KAGVTQTPRYLIKTRGQQVTLSCSPISGHRSVSWYQQTPGQGLQFLFEYFSETQRNKGNFPGRFSGRQFSNSRSEMNVSTLELGDSALYLCASSLGDSNEQYFGPGTRLTVT.

Remarks on this clonotype: Given a much more abundant clone one base away, this may be a read error. The gene calls are TRBV7-2 and TRBJ2-5; D is unresolved. This CDR3 contains 14 residues. Germline CDR1 and CDR2: SGHTA and FQGNSA. The CDR3: CASSLAPIGEAQYF. CDR3 in DNA: TGTGCCAGCAGCTTAGCGCCCATCGGAGAGGCCCAGTACTTC.

This clonotype has a handful of counts. This sequence joins TRBV2 and TRBJ1-5; no reliable D call. Germline CDR1 and CDR2: SNHLY and FYNNEI. CDR3 length equals 13 residues. Trimming pared 5 bases from V and 9 bases from J, leaving 14 bases between. CDR3 protein: CASSLRGRRPQHF. The CDR3 region has the DNA TGTGCCAGCAGTTTGAGAGGGCGGCGGCCCCAGCATTTT.

In its sample, this clonotype was seen a few times. This chain joins TRBV7-9 and TRBJ2-7, with 10 bases identical to TRBD2. This CDR3 comprises 17 residues. V shed 5 bases, J shed 0 bases, and the junction held 10 bases outside the gene matches. CDR1 and CDR2 (germline): SEHNR, FQNEAQ (reference sequence). In nucleotides, the CDR3 is TGTGCCAGCAGCGACCGACTAGCGGGCGAAAGCTCCTACGAGCAGTACTTC. Its protein is CASSDRLAGESSYEQYF.

This chain uses TRBV9 with TRBJ1-1, with D maybe TRBD1 (6 bases). CDR1 is SGDLS and CDR2 is YYNGEE in the germline V gene. This CDR3 has 14 residues. The V gene lost 5 bases and the J gene lost 11 bases, with 22 bases spanning the gap. The CDR3 here is CASSEGGASRTAFF. CDR3 DNA sequence: TGTGCCAGCAGTGAAGGGGGGGCTTCTAGGACGGCTTTCTTT.

This clonotype was recorded a few times. The chain has TRBV7-2 and TRBJ1-2; D is possibly TRBD1 (5 bases). V was cut by 3 bases and J by 4 bases, with 9 bases left in between. From germline, CDR1 is SGHTA and CDR2 FQGNSA. The CDR3 spans 13 residues. CDR3 in amino acids: CASSLETAYGYTF. CDR3 sequence (DNA): TGTGCCAGCAGCTTGGAGACAGCCTATGGCTACACCTTC.

This clonotype was found many times. This chain uses TRBV20-1 with TRBJ1-4; no definite D call. Trimming removed 2 bases at V and 4 bases at J, with 5 bases between. Germline CDR1 and CDR2: DFQATT and SNEGSKA (reference sequence). There are 12 residues in the CDR3. In DNA form, the CDR3 reads TGCAGTGCTAGACGTTATAATGAAAAACTGTTTTTT. Amino acids: CSARRYNEKLFF.

This clonotype was detected once. V gene TRBV25-1 combines with J gene TRBJ1-4; unclear D gene. Germline V gene sequence: CDR1 MGHDK, CDR2 SYGVNS. The CDR3 length is 15 residues. Trimming cost V 0 bases and J 10 bases, with 15 bases left between them. CDR3 sequence reads: CASSEYGGYLGKLFF. The CDR3 DNA is TGTGCCAGCAGTGAATATGGAGGCTATCTTGGAAAACTGTTTTTT.

This clonotype was picked up one time. This CDR3 is CAWSPPGNTEAFF. The CDR3 DNA follows: TGTGCCTGGAGCCCCCCTGGGAACACTGAAGCTTTCTTT. The chain is built from TRBV7-9 and TRBJ1-1; D unresolved. This CDR3 region has 13 residues. Germline assignment: CDR1 SEHNR and CDR2 FQNEAQ (reference sequence). V was cut by 11 bases and J by 1 base, with 14 bases left in between.

Ten or more counts support this clonotype. The J gene is TRBJ2-2, the V gene TRBV7-2; 7 nucleotides agree with TRBD1. The CDR3 runs to 14 residues. J lost 6 bases, V lost 5 bases, and 6 bases had no gene match. Germline V lookup: CDR1 SGHTA, CDR2 FQGNSA. DNA of the CDR3: TGTGCCAGCAGCCATCGACAGGGATCCGGGGAGCTGTTTTTT. Translated, it gives CASSHRQGSGELFF.

This clonotype was observed a few times. The chain recombines TRBV12-3 or TRBV12-4 with TRBJ1-1; maybe TRBD1 (6 bases). The germline V and J ends were trimmed by 7 bases and 10 bases, with 13 bases remaining between them. The CDR3 sequence is 11 residues long. The CDR3 loop is CASTSGVRAFF. In DNA, the CDR3 is TGTGCCAGCACCTCAGGGGTACGAGCTTTCTTT.

This chain links TRBV29-1 with TRBJ1-2, with no clear D. CDR1 is SQVTM and CDR2 is ANQGSEA in the germline V gene. Trimming stripped 8 bases from V and 1 base from J, with 11 bases between. This CDR3 spans 12 amino acids. CDR3 bases: TGCAGCTCATCGACTGGTAACTATGGCTACACCTTC. Its translation is CSSSTGNYGYTF. Full variable domain (rest looked up from reference TRBV29-1 and TRBJ1-2): SAVISQKPSRDICQRGTSLTIQCQVDSQVTMMFWYRQQPGQSLTLIATANQGSEATYESGFVIDKFPISRPNLTFSTLTVSNMSPEDSSIYLCSSSTGNYGYTFGSGTRLTVV.

This clonotype was recorded a few times. The chain recombines TRBV29-1 with TRBJ2-5; D is unresolved. Looked up from germline, CDR1 is SQVTM and CDR2 is ANQGSEA. With 3 bases removed from V and 0 bases from J, the gap between germline ends came to 8 bases. The CDR3 length is 13 residues. Here the CDR3 reads CSVDRMYQETQYF. The CDR3 bases are TGCAGCGTTGATCGGATGTACCAAGAGACCCAGTACTTC.

This clonotype came up once. The gene calls are TRBV7-9 and TRBJ2-7; 12 bases agree with TRBD2. Germline CDR1 reads SEHNR; CDR2 reads FQNEAQ (reference sequence). The V gene end was trimmed by 6 bases and the J gene end by 2 bases; junction bases not matched to a gene: 23. The length of the CDR3 is 21 residues. CDR3 DNA sequence: TGTGCCAGCAGTACGGACAAGGTTTTATGGACTAGCGGGAAGGTAGCCTACGAGCAGTACTTC. This translates into CASSTDKVLWTSGKVAYEQYF.

About this clonotype itself: Here the CDR3 omits its conserved ending phenylalanine or tryptophan, so a read error is the likely source. The genes are TRBV11-2 and TRBJ1-4; the match to TRBD1 covers 10 bases. The CDR3 loop spans 15 amino acids. The V segment lost 3 bases and the J segment 7 bases; nucleotides outside the gene matches: 5. Germline V gives CDR1 SGHAT, CDR2 FQNNGV. The CDR3 coding sequence is TGTGCCAGCAGCTTCATCGGGGACAGGGGTGAAAAACTGTTTCTT. Amino acids: CASSFIGDRGEKLFL.

This clonotype has just a few counts. J is TRBJ1-1 and V is TRBV2; D perhaps matches TRBD1 (6 bases). V shed 3 bases and J shed 0 bases, with 8 bases lying between them. CDR3 length: 14 residues. CDR1 and CDR2 (germline): SNHLY, FYNNEI. The CDR3 DNA reads TGTGCCAGCAGTGAGAGGGGGATGAACACTGAAGCTTTCTTT. Translated, it gives CASSERGMNTEAFF.